Listed below are T cell receptor beta chains from one sample, sequenced in a study of OX40 agonist ivuxolimab in advanced cancers. Sequencing used immunoSEQ multiplex PCR; TCRdb keeps in-frame clones, though not all of them. The profile covers about 42,000 clones, with about 82% appearing a single time and about a fifth taken by the ten largest. This sample comprised CD4+ or CD8+ T cells sorted from blood, obtained in a trial of the OX40 agonist ivuxolimab. Source of these receptors: an adult with an advanced solid tumor such as melanoma, head and neck, liver or kidney cancer. CDR3s include the opening cysteine and the closing phenylalanine or tryptophan. Fields, in order: J gene, D gene, V gene, clone size, CDR3 protein, CDR3 DNA. D genes are given only for firm matches. Size values are once, few and many counts, or a class for expanded clones, and some rows have none.

j_call: TRBJ2-1; d_call: TRBD2; v_call: TRBV10-3; clone_size: NA; cdr3_aa: CAISEHSGGTYNEQFF; cdr3_nt: TGTGCCATCAGTGAACATAGCGGGGGGACTTACAATGAGCAGTTCTTC
j_call: TRBJ2-6; d_call: TRBD1; v_call: TRBV10-3; clone_size: NA; cdr3_aa: CAISDPFGQGAANVLTF; cdr3_nt: TGTGCCATCAGTGATCCTTTTGGACAGGGGGCGGCCAACGTCCTGACTTTC
j_call: TRBJ2-6; d_call: NA; v_call: TRBV7-6; clone_size: NA; cdr3_aa: CASSLSQGRRGANVLTF; cdr3_nt: TGTGCCAGCAGCTTATCGCAGGGGCGCCGTGGGGCCAACGTCCTGACTTTC
j_call: TRBJ2-5; d_call: TRBD2; v_call: TRBV4-1; clone_size: few; cdr3_aa: CASSQGGGQETQYF; cdr3_nt: TGCGCCAGCAGCCAAGGCGGGGGGCAAGAGACCCAGTACTTC
j_call: TRBJ2-6; d_call: TRBD1; v_call: TRBV9; clone_size: once; cdr3_aa: CASNGGDRGPGANVLTF; cdr3_nt: TGTGCCAGCAACGGGGGGGACAGGGGACCCGGGGCCAACGTCCTGACTTTC
j_call: TRBJ1-1; d_call: TRBD1; v_call: TRBV28; clone_size: once; cdr3_aa: CASSLFRGQGTEAFF; cdr3_nt: TGTGCCAGCAGTTTATTTAGGGGGCAAGGTACTGAAGCTTTCTTT
j_call: TRBJ2-1; d_call: NA; v_call: TRBV19; clone_size: NA; cdr3_aa: CASSTPPSDEQFF; cdr3_nt: TGTGCCAGTAGTACCCCCCCTAGTGATGAGCAGTTCTTC
j_call: TRBJ2-2; d_call: NA; v_call: TRBV4-3; clone_size: NA; cdr3_aa: CASSQQIEDTADTGELFF; cdr3_nt: TGCGCCAGCAGCCAACAAATCGAAGACACGGCCGACACCGGGGAGCTGTTTTTT
j_call: TRBJ1-1; d_call: NA; v_call: TRBV7-9; clone_size: NA; cdr3_aa: CASTPSGQTGEAFF; cdr3_nt: TGTGCCAGCACCCCATCGGGGCAGACAGGAGAAGCTTTCTTT
j_call: TRBJ1-6; d_call: TRBD1; v_call: TRBV11-2; clone_size: NA; cdr3_aa: CASSTRQGQNSPLHF; cdr3_nt: TGTGCCAGCAGCACCCGACAGGGGCAGAATTCACCCCTCCACTTT
j_call: TRBJ1-4; d_call: NA; v_call: TRBV21-1; clone_size: NA; cdr3_aa: CASSIDRGRDEKLFF; cdr3_nt: TGTGCCAGCAGCATTGACAGGGGGCGAGATGAAAAACTGTTTTTT
j_call: TRBJ2-1; d_call: NA; v_call: TRBV7-8; clone_size: NA; cdr3_aa: CASSLAPGVSSYNEQFF; cdr3_nt: TGTGCCAGCAGCTTAGCGCCAGGGGTGAGCTCCTACAATGAGCAGTTCTTC
j_call: TRBJ2-5; d_call: NA; v_call: TRBV9; clone_size: NA; cdr3_aa: CASSDGRGQETQYF; cdr3_nt: TGTGCCAGCAGCGACGGAAGGGGGCAAGAGACCCAGTACTTC
j_call: TRBJ2-3; d_call: NA; v_call: TRBV5-6; clone_size: NA; cdr3_aa: CASSRGADTQYF; cdr3_nt: TGTGCCAGCTCCAGGGGGGCAGATACGCAGTATTTT
j_call: TRBJ1-1; d_call: NA; v_call: TRBV7-9; clone_size: NA; cdr3_aa: CASSLALRVAPNTEAFF; cdr3_nt: TGTGCCAGCAGCTTAGCCCTACGAGTGGCGCCGAACACTGAAGCTTTCTTT
j_call: TRBJ1-1; d_call: NA; v_call: TRBV6-6; clone_size: NA; cdr3_aa: CASLISATEAFF; cdr3_nt: TGTGCCAGCTTAATAAGCGCCACTGAAGCTTTCTTT
j_call: TRBJ2-5; d_call: NA; v_call: TRBV6-6; clone_size: NA; cdr3_aa: CASSYGREETQYF; cdr3_nt: TGTGCCAGCAGTTACGGCAGGGAGGAGACCCAGTACTTC
j_call: TRBJ2-5; d_call: NA; v_call: TRBV5-1; clone_size: NA; cdr3_aa: CASSWGWQGEDVETQYF; cdr3_nt: TGCGCCAGCAGCTGGGGTTGGCAGGGAGAAGACGTAGAGACCCAGTACTTC
j_call: TRBJ2-1; d_call: NA; v_call: TRBV4-3; clone_size: NA; cdr3_aa: CASSQVSVWDEQFF; cdr3_nt: TGCGCCAGCAGCCAAGTTTCTGTTTGGGATGAGCAGTTCTTC
j_call: TRBJ2-3; d_call: TRBD2; v_call: TRBV12-5; clone_size: NA; cdr3_aa: CASGLSGGSTDTQYF; cdr3_nt: TGTGCTAGTGGTTTGTCGGGGGGATCCACAGATACGCAGTATTTT
j_call: TRBJ1-2; d_call: TRBD1; v_call: TRBV28; clone_size: many; cdr3_aa: CASSPDRGASQGGYTF; cdr3_nt: TGTGCCAGCAGCCCCGACAGGGGGGCCAGTCAGGGTGGCTACACCTTC
j_call: TRBJ1-1; d_call: NA; v_call: TRBV11-1; clone_size: NA; cdr3_aa: CASSFTGNTEAFF; cdr3_nt: TGTGCCAGCAGCTTTACAGGTAACACTGAAGCTTTCTTT
j_call: TRBJ1-2; d_call: NA; v_call: TRBV4-1; clone_size: NA; cdr3_aa: CASSQDRGNYGYTF; cdr3_nt: TGCGCCAGCAGCCAAGATCGGGGCAACTATGGCTACACCTTC
j_call: TRBJ2-1; d_call: TRBD2; v_call: TRBV4-3; clone_size: NA; cdr3_aa: CASSQEGRGGAYNEQFF; cdr3_nt: TGCGCCAGCAGCCAAGAAGGCCGCGGGGGAGCATACAATGAGCAGTTCTTC
j_call: TRBJ2-4; d_call: NA; v_call: TRBV10-1; clone_size: NA; cdr3_aa: CASSARGTKNIQYF; cdr3_nt: TGCGCCAGCAGTGCGAGGGGCACCAAAAACATTCAGTACTTC
j_call: TRBJ1-6; d_call: TRBD1; v_call: TRBV4-3; clone_size: once; cdr3_aa: CASSHYKGQGNNSPLHF; cdr3_nt: TGCGCCAGCAGCCATTACAAAGGACAGGGAAATAATTCACCCCTCCACTTT
j_call: TRBJ2-7; d_call: NA; v_call: TRBV4-1; clone_size: NA; cdr3_aa: CASSQVEGLYEQYF; cdr3_nt: TGCGCCAGCAGCCAAGTTGAGGGCCTATACGAGCAGTACTTC
j_call: TRBJ1-6; d_call: TRBD1; v_call: TRBV28; clone_size: NA; cdr3_aa: CASSSYLGTASPPLHF; cdr3_nt: TGTGCCAGCAGTTCCTACCTGGGGACAGCATCCCCACCCCTCCACTTT
j_call: TRBJ2-1; d_call: NA; v_call: TRBV7-9; clone_size: NA; cdr3_aa: CASSLVQWGTYLYNEQFF; cdr3_nt: TGTGCCAGCAGCTTGGTTCAGTGGGGGACCTATCTCTACAATGAGCAGTTCTTC
j_call: TRBJ1-2; d_call: TRBD1; v_call: TRBV6-5; clone_size: NA; cdr3_aa: CASSFDRDSNYGYTF; cdr3_nt: TGTGCCAGCAGTTTCGACCGGGACAGTAATTATGGCTACACCTTC
j_call: TRBJ2-1; d_call: NA; v_call: TRBV27; clone_size: NA; cdr3_aa: CASSWSSEGGLFNEQFF; cdr3_nt: TGTGCCAGCAGTTGGTCTAGTGAGGGGGGCTTATTCAATGAGCAGTTCTTC
j_call: TRBJ2-7; d_call: NA; v_call: TRBV29-1; clone_size: once; cdr3_aa: CSVIHGGGYEQYF; cdr3_nt: TGCAGCGTTATCCATGGGGGAGGCTACGAGCAGTACTTC
j_call: TRBJ1-5; d_call: NA; v_call: TRBV11-2; clone_size: NA; cdr3_aa: CASSLDRTAYSNQPQHF; cdr3_nt: TGTGCCAGCAGCTTAGATAGGACAGCCTATAGCAATCAGCCCCAGCATTTT
j_call: TRBJ1-1; d_call: TRBD1; v_call: TRBV4-1; clone_size: NA; cdr3_aa: CASSLGQGANTEAFF; cdr3_nt: TGCGCCAGCAGCCTTGGACAGGGGGCGAACACTGAAGCTTTCTTT
j_call: TRBJ1-4; d_call: NA; v_call: TRBV7-9; clone_size: NA; cdr3_aa: CASSSDRKLFF; cdr3_nt: TGTGCCAGCAGCTCAGACAGAAAACTGTTTTTT
j_call: TRBJ1-1; d_call: TRBD1; v_call: TRBV6-5; clone_size: few; cdr3_aa: CASTPTRTGRSEAFF; cdr3_nt: TGTGCCAGCACCCCCACGAGGACAGGGCGTAGTGAAGCTTTCTTT
j_call: TRBJ2-1; d_call: TRBD2; v_call: TRBV7-6; clone_size: few; cdr3_aa: CASSLAGLSEQFF; cdr3_nt: TGTGCCAGCAGCTTAGCGGGACTAAGTGAGCAGTTCTTC
j_call: TRBJ1-2; d_call: TRBD1; v_call: TRBV11-2; clone_size: NA; cdr3_aa: CASSLEPTGSSHYGYTF; cdr3_nt: TGTGCCAGCAGCTTAGAGCCGACAGGGTCATCCCACTATGGCTACACCTTC
j_call: TRBJ2-3; d_call: NA; v_call: TRBV5-4; clone_size: NA; cdr3_aa: CASGGDTQYF; cdr3_nt: TGTGCCAGCGGCGGGGATACGCAGTATTTT
j_call: TRBJ2-3; d_call: NA; v_call: TRBV6-6; clone_size: NA; cdr3_aa: CATKRRDSTQYF; cdr3_nt: TGTGCCACCAAAAGACGGGACTCCACGCAGTATTTT
j_call: TRBJ1-1; d_call: NA; v_call: TRBV10-3; clone_size: once; cdr3_aa: CAISESNREGTEAFF; cdr3_nt: TGTGCCATCAGTGAGTCGAACAGGGAAGGTACTGAAGCTTTCTTT
j_call: TRBJ2-1; d_call: TRBD1; v_call: TRBV14; clone_size: NA; cdr3_aa: CASSPGQAAVNEQFF; cdr3_nt: TGTGCCAGCAGCCCGGGACAGGCGGCCGTCAATGAGCAGTTCTTC
j_call: TRBJ2-5; d_call: TRBD2; v_call: TRBV27; clone_size: NA; cdr3_aa: CASSFLAGGQETQYF; cdr3_nt: TGTGCCAGCAGTTTCCTCGCGGGGGGCCAAGAGACCCAGTACTTC
j_call: TRBJ2-2; d_call: NA; v_call: TRBV5-1; clone_size: NA; cdr3_aa: CASSLEGHYTGELFF; cdr3_nt: TGCGCCAGCAGCTTGGAGGGACATTACACCGGGGAGCTGTTTTTT
j_call: TRBJ1-5; d_call: NA; v_call: TRBV6-5; clone_size: NA; cdr3_aa: CASTKDMRGNQPQHF; cdr3_nt: TGTGCCAGCACCAAGGACATGCGGGGCAATCAGCCCCAGCATTTT